A selection of T cell receptor beta chains follows, all from one sample in a study of cytomegalovirus exposure and HLA in healthy donors. Repertoires were generated with immunoSEQ multiplex PCR, while TCRdb's copy carries only in-frame clones and drops some. The sample carries fewer than 250,000 clones, approximately 86% recorded once. The sequenced sample consisted of PBMCs. The receptors stem from a young woman in good health and CMV-seronegative. The CDR3 runs from the conserved cysteine through the conserved F or W. D genes are given only for firm matches. Clone sizes are given selectively: once, few, many, or a class where the clone is expanded.

TRBD1	TRBV6-5	.	TRBJ2-1	TGTGCCAGCAGATCCGACAGGGGGCCCTACAATGAGCAGTTCTTC	CASRSDRGPYNEQFF
TRBD1	TRBV4-3	.	TRBJ2-1	TGCGCCAGCAGCCAGGACCCCTCCGGGACAGGGTTATACAATGAACAGTTCTTC	CASSQDPSGTGLYNEQFF
.	TRBV25-1	.	TRBJ2-5	TGTGCCAGCAGTGACAGGGTTCAGGGGACCCAGTACTTC	CASSDRVQGTQYF
TRBD1	TRBV28	.	TRBJ1-6	TGTGCCAGCAGTGGACCCGGGACAGTTAATTCACCCCTCCACTTT	CASSGPGTVNSPLHF
.	TRBV6-1	.	TRBJ2-6	TGTGCCAGCAGTGGGGGGCAGGGAGATTTCTCTGGGGCCAACGTCCTGACTTTC	CASSGGQGDFSGANVLTF
.	TRBV9	.	TRBJ2-6	TGTGCCAGCAGCGTGGAGGGAGGACATCACTCTGGGGCCAACGTCCTGACTTTC	CASSVEGGHHSGANVLTF
TRBD2	TRBV29-1	.	TRBJ2-7	TGCAGCGTTGAAAGGAGGGGGACTAGCGGGTTGTACGAGCAGTACTTC	CSVERRGTSGLYEQYF
.	TRBV5-1	.	TRBJ2-7	TGCGCCAGCAGCTTGGGAAGCGGGTATGAACTAGTGAACGAGCAGTACTTC	CASSLGSGYELVNEQYF
.	TRBV30	few	TRBJ1-2	TGTGCCTGGACAACAGAAGCTAACTATGGCTACACCTTC	CAWTTEANYGYTF
.	TRBV9	.	TRBJ1-4	TGTGCCAGCAGCTCCGGCTGGGGAGGAGAAAAACTGTTTTTT	CASSSGWGGEKLFF
TRBD1	TRBV4-2	.	TRBJ1-1	TGTGCCAGCAGCCAAGATAGGACAGGGAGGAACACTGAAGCTTTCTTT	CASSQDRTGRNTEAFF
.	TRBV7-2	.	TRBJ1-4	TGTGCCAGCAGCTTAGTACACGAAAAACTGTTTTTT	CASSLVHEKLFF
TRBD2	TRBV4-1	.	TRBJ2-1	TGCGCCAGCAGCCTGGGAGGAGCGGGGAGTTACAATGGGCAGTTCTTC	CASSLGGAGSYNGQFF
.	TRBV5-4	.	TRBJ2-7	TGTGCCAGCAGCCTCGGGGACTACGAGCAGTACTTC	CASSLGDYEQYF
TRBD2	TRBV7-9	.	TRBJ2-1	TGTGCCAGCAGCTTTAGCGGGGTGGGCAATGAGCAGTTCTTC	CASSFSGVGNEQFF
.	TRBV11-2	.	TRBJ1-2	TGTGCCAGCAGCTTAGATCTGTCCGGGGACTATGGCTACACCTTC	CASSLDLSGDYGYTF
.	TRBV19	few	TRBJ2-2	TGTGCCAGTAGGAAAATCGAGGCGGGGAGCGGGGAGCTGTTTTTT	CASRKIEAGSGELFF
TRBD2	TRBV7-2	.	TRBJ2-3	TGTGCCAGCAGCTTAGAGGGGCTAGCGGTGCTTGGCACAGATACGCAGTATTTT	CASSLEGLAVLGTDTQYF
.	TRBV20-1	.	TRBJ1-1	TGCAGTGCTAGAGATCGAGATGTAGCTTTCTTT	CSARDRDVAFF
TRBD1	TRBV30	.	TRBJ1-2	TGTGCCTGGAGTGTAGGGGGCGCCTCTGGCTACACCTTC	CAWSVGGASGYTF
TRBD1	TRBV4-2	.	TRBJ2-7	TGTGCCAGCAGCCAACTCGGGACAGGGAACTTCTACGAGCAGTACTTC	CASSQLGTGNFYEQYF
TRBD2	TRBV7-6	.	TRBJ2-5	TGTGCCAGCAGCTTAGGCGGGAGGGAGACCCAGTACTTC	CASSLGGRETQYF
.	TRBV12-5	.	TRBJ2-1	TGTGCTAGTGGTTTGGTACAGGGCAGCATCTCCTACAATGAGCAGTTCTTC	CASGLVQGSISYNEQFF
.	TRBV7-6	.	TRBJ2-2	TGTGCCAGCAGCTCCCGCACAGGGACCGGGGAGCTGTTTTTT	CASSSRTGTGELFF
.	TRBV6-5	.	TRBJ2-7	TGTGCCAGCAGTTACGGCGGCACCGAGCAGTACTTC	CASSYGGTEQYF
TRBD1	TRBV6-6	.	TRBJ1-2	TGTGCCAGCAGTAGGGACAGCGAGGGCTATGGCTACACCTTC	CASSRDSEGYGYTF
.	TRBV15	.	TRBJ1-2	TGTGCCACCAGCAGAGACTTATTGACAGAAGGCTATGGCTACACCTTC	CATSRDLLTEGYGYTF
.	TRBV28	.	TRBJ1-1	TGTGCCACCGAGGACACCCAAGGGACTGAAGCTTTCTTT	CATEDTQGTEAFF
.	TRBV29-1	once	TRBJ1-1	TGCAGCGTTGTCCCGGGACAGAACACTGAAGCTTTCTTT	CSVVPGQNTEAFF
.	TRBV30	.	TRBJ1-2	TGTGCCTGGAGTGTTACTCTGGACAGCCTCTATGGCTACACCTTC	CAWSVTLDSLYGYTF
TRBD2	TRBV29-1	.	TRBJ2-3	TGCAGCGTTGAAGATCTACTAGCGGGTGGCACAGATACGCAGTATTTT	CSVEDLLAGGTDTQYF
TRBD1	TRBV5-1	.	TRBJ1-2	TGCGCCAGCAGCTTCTCGGGACAGGACCTTTCTAACTATGGCTACACCTTC	CASSFSGQDLSNYGYTF
.	TRBV5-1	.	TRBJ2-7	TGCGCCAGCAGCTACACAGGGCACGACGAGCAGTACTTC	CASSYTGHDEQYF
.	TRBV10-2	once	TRBJ1-2	TGCGCCAGCAGTGAGACCGACAAAGGAGGCTACACCTTC	CASSETDKGGYTF
.	TRBV7-9	.	TRBJ2-7	TGTGCCAGCAGCTTAGGGTCCATAGTTGGCTACGAGCAGTACTTC	CASSLGSIVGYEQYF
.	TRBV11-2	.	TRBJ1-5	TGTGCCAGCAGCCCCGGGGTGGTGGGTCAGCCCCAGCATTTT	CASSPGVVGQPQHF
TRBD2	TRBV4-2	.	TRBJ2-7	TGTGCCAGCAGCCAAGAGAGCCCGACTAGCGGGAGGGCCGGGGAGCAGTACTTC	CASSQESPTSGRAGEQYF
TRBD2	TRBV29-1	once	TRBJ2-3	TGCAGCGTTGGGCAAGCGGGAGGGGGTGGTACGCAGTATTTT	CSVGQAGGGGTQYF
.	TRBV5-1	.	TRBJ2-1	TGCGCCAGCAGCCCCGATCGGGTTAGTGGTGAGCAGTTCTTC	CASSPDRVSGEQFF
TRBD1	TRBV4-1	few	TRBJ1-5	TGCGCCAGCAGCACTTTACAGGGGGTTCAGCCCCAGCATTTT	CASSTLQGVQPQHF
TRBD1	TRBV7-8	.	TRBJ2-7	TGTGCCAGCAGCTTACCGGGACAGGAGCAGTACTTC	CASSLPGQEQYF
TRBD1	TRBV6-5	.	TRBJ2-1	TGTGCCAGCAGTTATAGGTCAGGGGGCAGATACAATGAGCAGTTCTTC	CASSYRSGGRYNEQFF
.	TRBV7-2	.	TRBJ1-1	TGTGCCAGCAGCTTTTGGGGAGGAGGCACTGAAGCTTTCTTT	CASSFWGGGTEAFF
TRBD1	TRBV7-6	.	TRBJ1-4	TGTGCCAGCAGCTTAGGAGGGGGCGGCTCGGGAGAAAAACTGTTTTTT	CASSLGGGGSGEKLFF
TRBD2	TRBV7-6	few	TRBJ2-1	TGTGCCAGCAGTCCTACTAGCGGATCCTACAATGAGCAGTTCTTC	CASSPTSGSYNEQFF
TRBD1	TRBV7-8	few	TRBJ1-2	TGTGCCAGCAGCTCCAGGGACAGAGCCTTCTATGGCTACACCTTC	CASSSRDRAFYGYTF
.	TRBV6-4	.	TRBJ2-2	TGTGCCAGCAGTGACTACGGGGACGGGGAGCTGTTTTTT	CASSDYGDGELFF
TRBD1	TRBV5-1	.	TRBJ1-4	TGCGCCAGCTCGTCGGACAGGGGCGATGAAAAACTGTTTTTT	CASSSDRGDEKLFF
TRBD2	TRBV5-6	few	TRBJ2-1	TGTGCCAGCAGCTTGACTAGCGGATCCTACAATGAGCAGTTCTTC	CASSLTSGSYNEQFF